This T cell receptor beta chain was sequenced during a study of blood T cell repertoires in COVID-19. Assay: immunoSEQ multiplex PCR; the TCRdb copy retains only in-frame clones and omits some. This table holds around 220,000 clones, about 83% found once. The CDR3 extends over 15 amino acids. Trimming cost V 4 bases and J 5 bases; bases outside gene matches: 7. CDR1 and CDR2 from the germline V gene are MGHRA and YSYEKL. This clone was seen once. The sample comprised PBMCs or T cells enriched from blood (not recorded which). The V call is TRBV4-1, the J call TRBJ2-5, with 10 nucleotides matching TRBD2. This TCR came from a woman aged 40 to 50 who had recovered from COVID-19. The CDR3 nucleotides read TGCGCCAGCAGCCGACTAGCGGGTCAAGTGGAGACCCAGTACTTC. Protein sequence: CASSRLAGQVETQYF.